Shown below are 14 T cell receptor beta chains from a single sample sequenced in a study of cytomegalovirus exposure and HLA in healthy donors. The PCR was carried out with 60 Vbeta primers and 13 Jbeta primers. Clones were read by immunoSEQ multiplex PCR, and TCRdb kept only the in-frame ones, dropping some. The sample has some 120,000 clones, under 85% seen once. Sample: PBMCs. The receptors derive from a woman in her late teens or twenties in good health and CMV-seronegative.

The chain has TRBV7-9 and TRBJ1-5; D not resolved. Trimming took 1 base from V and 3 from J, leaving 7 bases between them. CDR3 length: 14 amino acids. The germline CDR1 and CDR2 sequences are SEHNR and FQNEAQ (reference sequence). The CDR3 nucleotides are TGTGCCAGCAGCTTAGACATACCCAATCAGCCCCAGCATTTT. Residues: CASSLDIPNQPQHF.

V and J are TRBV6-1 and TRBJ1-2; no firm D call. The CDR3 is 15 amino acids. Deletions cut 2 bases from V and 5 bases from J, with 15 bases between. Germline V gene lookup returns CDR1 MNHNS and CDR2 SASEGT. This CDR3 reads CASSESGRYLYGYTF. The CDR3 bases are TGTGCCAGCAGTGAAAGTGGGAGGTATTTATATGGCTACACCTTC.

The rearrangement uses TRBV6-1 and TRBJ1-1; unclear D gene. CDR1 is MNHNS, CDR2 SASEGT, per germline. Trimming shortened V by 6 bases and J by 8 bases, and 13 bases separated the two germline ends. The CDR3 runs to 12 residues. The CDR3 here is CASSTSGLEAFF. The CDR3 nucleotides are TGTGCCAGCAGCACCTCGGGGTTAGAAGCTTTCTTT.

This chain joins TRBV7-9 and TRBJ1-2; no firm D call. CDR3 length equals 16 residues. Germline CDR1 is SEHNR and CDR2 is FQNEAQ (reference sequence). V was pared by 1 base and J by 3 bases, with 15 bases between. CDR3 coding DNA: TGTGCCAGCAGCTTAGGGTTGCGGAGCCTCCACTATGGCTACACCTTC. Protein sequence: CASSLGLRSLHYGYTF.

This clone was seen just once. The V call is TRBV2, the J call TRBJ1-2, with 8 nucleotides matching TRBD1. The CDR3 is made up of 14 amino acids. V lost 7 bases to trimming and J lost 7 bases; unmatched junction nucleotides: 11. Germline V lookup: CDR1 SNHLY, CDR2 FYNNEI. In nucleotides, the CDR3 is TGTGCCAGCACTTCGGACAGGGTGTCTAGTGGCTACACCTTC. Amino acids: CASTSDRVSSGYTF.

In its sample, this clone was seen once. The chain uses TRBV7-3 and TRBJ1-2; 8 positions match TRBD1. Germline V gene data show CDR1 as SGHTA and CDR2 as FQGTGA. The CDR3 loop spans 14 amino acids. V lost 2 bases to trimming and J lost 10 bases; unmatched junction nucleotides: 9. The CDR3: CASSLGVTGGYYTF. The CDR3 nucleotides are TGTGCCAGCAGCTTAGGTGTTACAGGGGGATACTACACCTTC. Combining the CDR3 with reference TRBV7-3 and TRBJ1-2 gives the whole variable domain GAGVSQTPSNKVTEKGKYVELRCDPISGHTALYWYRQSLGQGPEFLIYFQGTGAADDSGLPNDRFFAVRPEGSVSTLKIQRTERGDSAVYLCASSLGVTGGYYTFGSGTRLTVV.

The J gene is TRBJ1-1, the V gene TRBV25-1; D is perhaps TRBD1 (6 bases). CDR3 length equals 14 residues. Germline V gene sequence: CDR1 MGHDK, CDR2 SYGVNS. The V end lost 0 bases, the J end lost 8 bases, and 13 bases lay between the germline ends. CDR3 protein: CASSEYSGVAEAFF. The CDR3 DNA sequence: TGTGCCAGCAGTGAATATTCAGGGGTAGCCGAAGCTTTCTTT. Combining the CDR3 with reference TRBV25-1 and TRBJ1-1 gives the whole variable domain EADIYQTPRYLVIGTGKKITLECSQTMGHDKMYWYQQDPGMELHLIHYSYGVNSTEKGDLSSESTVSRIRTEHFPLTLESARPSHTSQYLCASSEYSGVAEAFFGQGTRLTVV.

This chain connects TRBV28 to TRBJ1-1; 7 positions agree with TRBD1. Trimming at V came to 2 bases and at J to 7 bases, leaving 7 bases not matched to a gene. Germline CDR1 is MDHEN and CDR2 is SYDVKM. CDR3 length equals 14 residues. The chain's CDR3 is CASSLTQGRNEAFF. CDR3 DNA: TGTGCCAGCAGTTTAACACAGGGGAGAAATGAAGCTTTCTTT.

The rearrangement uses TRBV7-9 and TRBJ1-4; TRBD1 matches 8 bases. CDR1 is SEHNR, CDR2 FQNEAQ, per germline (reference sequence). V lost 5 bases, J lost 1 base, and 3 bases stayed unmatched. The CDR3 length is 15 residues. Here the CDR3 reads CASSGTGGTNEKLFF. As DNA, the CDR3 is TGTGCCAGCAGCGGAACAGGGGGAACTAATGAAAAACTGTTTTTT.

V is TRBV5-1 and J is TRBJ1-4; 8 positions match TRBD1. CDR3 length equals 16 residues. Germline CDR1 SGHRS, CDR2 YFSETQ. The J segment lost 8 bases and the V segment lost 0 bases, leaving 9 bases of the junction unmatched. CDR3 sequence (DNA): TGCGCCAGCAGCTTGGAAGCGGGACAGGTCGGCGAAAAACTGTTTTTT. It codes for CASSLEAGQVGEKLFF.

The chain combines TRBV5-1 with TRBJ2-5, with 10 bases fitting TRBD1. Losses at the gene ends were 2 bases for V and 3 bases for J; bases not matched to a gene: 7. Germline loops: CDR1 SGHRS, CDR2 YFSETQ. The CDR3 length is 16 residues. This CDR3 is CASSLTGQGGKETQYF. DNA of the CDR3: TGCGCCAGCAGCTTAACCGGACAGGGGGGAAAAGAGACCCAGTACTTC. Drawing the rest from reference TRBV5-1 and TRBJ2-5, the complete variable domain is KAGVTQTPRYLIKTRGQQVTLSCSPISGHRSVSWYQQTPGQGLQFLFEYFSETQRNKGNFPGRFSGRQFSNSRSEMNVSTLELGDSALYLCASSLTGQGGKETQYFGPGTRLLVL.

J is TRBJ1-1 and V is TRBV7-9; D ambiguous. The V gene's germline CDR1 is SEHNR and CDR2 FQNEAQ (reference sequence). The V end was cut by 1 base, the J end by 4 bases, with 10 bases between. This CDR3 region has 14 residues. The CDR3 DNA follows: TGTGCCAGCAGCTTAGTAACGCGAATCACTGAAGCTTTCTTT. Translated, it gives CASSLVTRITEAFF.

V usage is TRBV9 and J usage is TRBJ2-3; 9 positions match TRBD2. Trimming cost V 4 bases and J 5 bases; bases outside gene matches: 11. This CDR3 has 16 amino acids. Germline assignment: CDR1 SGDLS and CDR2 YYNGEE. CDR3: CASSTASGVVIDTQYF. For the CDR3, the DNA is TGTGCCAGCAGCACCGCTAGCGGGGTGGTGATAGATACGCAGTATTTT.

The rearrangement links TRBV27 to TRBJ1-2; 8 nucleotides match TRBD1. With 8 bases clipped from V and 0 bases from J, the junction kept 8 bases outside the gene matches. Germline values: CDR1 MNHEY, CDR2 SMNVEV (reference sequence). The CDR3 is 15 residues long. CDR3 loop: CASSRQGKANYGYTF. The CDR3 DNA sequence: TGTGCCAGCTCCAGACAGGGGAAGGCTAACTATGGCTACACCTTC.